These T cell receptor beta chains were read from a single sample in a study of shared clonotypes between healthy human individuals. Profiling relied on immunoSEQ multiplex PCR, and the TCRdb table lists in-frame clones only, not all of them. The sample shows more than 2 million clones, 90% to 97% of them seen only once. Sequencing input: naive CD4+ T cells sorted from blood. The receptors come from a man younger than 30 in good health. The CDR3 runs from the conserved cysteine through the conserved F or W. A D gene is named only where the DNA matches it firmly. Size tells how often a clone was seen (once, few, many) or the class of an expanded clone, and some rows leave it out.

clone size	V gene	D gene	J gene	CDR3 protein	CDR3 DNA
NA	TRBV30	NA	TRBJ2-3	CAWSKKLEDGDTQYF	TGTGCCTGGAGTAAAAAGCTGGAGGATGGAGATACGCAGTATTTT
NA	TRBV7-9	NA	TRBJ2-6	CATLSSGANVLTF	TGTGCCACCCTATCCTCTGGGGCCAACGTCCTGACTTTC
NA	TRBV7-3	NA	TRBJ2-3	CASSFGRQGSTDTQYF	TGTGCCAGCAGCTTTGGCAGACAAGGTTCCACAGATACGCAGTATTTT
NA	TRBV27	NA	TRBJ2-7	CASSLRPEGTYEQYF	TGTGCCAGCAGTTTAAGGCCCGAGGGAACCTACGAGCAGTACTTC
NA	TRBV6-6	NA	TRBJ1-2	CASSYAQEGYTF	TGTGCCAGCAGTTATGCTCAGGAGGGCTACACCTTC
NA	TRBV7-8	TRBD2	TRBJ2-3	CASSPPGLAGYTQYF	TGTGCCAGCAGCCCGCCGGGACTAGCGGGGTATACGCAGTATTTT
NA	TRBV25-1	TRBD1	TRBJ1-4	CASSEWGGGMANEKLFF	TGTGCCAGCAGTGAATGGGGAGGGGGCATGGCTAATGAAAAACTGTTTTTT
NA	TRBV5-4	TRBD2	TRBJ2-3	CASSSPTSGGTDTQYF	TGTGCCAGCAGCTCCCCGACTAGCGGGGGCACAGATACGCAGTATTTT
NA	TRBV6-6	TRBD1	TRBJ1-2	CASSYGGQGRGYGYTF	TGTGCCAGCAGTTACGGGGGACAGGGAAGGGGCTATGGCTACACCTTC
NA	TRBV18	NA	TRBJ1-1	CASSLTEINTEAFF	TGTGCCAGCTCGCTGACAGAGATAAACACTGAAGCTTTCTTT
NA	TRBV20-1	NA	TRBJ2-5	CSALTGETQYF	TGCAGTGCACTGACAGGAGAGACCCAGTACTTC
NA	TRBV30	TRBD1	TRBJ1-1	CAWSTGVLNTEAFF	TGTGCCTGGAGTACAGGGGTCCTGAACACTGAAGCTTTCTTT
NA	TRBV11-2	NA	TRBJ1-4	CASSSPEPGGEKLFF	TGTGCCAGCAGCTCCCCCGAGCCCGGAGGTGAAAAACTGTTTTTT
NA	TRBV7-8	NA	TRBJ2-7	CASSSGLLDEQYF	TGTGCCAGCAGCAGCGGGTTACTGGACGAGCAGTACTTC
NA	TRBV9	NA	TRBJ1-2	CASSASKTAAYGYTF	TGTGCCAGCAGCGCCTCTAAGACAGCAGCTTATGGCTACACCTTC
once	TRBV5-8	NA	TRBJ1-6	CASSLGRLRRIGSPLHF	TGTGCCAGCAGCTTGGGGAGGCTACGCCGTATAGGTTCACCCCTCCACTTT
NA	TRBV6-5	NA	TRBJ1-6	CASSYEGRYNSPLHF	TGTGCCAGCAGTTACGAGGGGAGATATAATTCACCCCTCCACTTT
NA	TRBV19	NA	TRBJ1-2	CASSKTGESYGYTF	TGTGCCAGTAGTAAGACAGGCGAGTCTTATGGCTACACCTTC
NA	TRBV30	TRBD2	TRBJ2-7	CAWSVLAGVLIGQYF	TGTGCCTGGAGTGTACTGGCGGGAGTCTTGATCGGGCAGTACTTC
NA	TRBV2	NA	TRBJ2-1	CASSTISGGSYNEQFF	TGTGCCAGCAGTACAATATCAGGAGGCTCCTACAATGAGCAGTTCTTC
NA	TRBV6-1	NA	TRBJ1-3	CASSDQSLGQSSGNTIYF	TGTGCCAGCAGTGATCAAAGCCTCGGACAGAGCTCTGGAAACACCATATATTTT
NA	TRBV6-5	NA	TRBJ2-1	CATGTLIGEQFF	TGTGCCACCGGGACCCTAATTGGGGAGCAGTTCTTC
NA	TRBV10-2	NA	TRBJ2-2	CASSVGRNTGELFF	TGCGCCAGCTCTGTAGGGAGGAACACCGGGGAGCTGTTTTTT
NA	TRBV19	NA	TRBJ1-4	CASSKRATNEKLFF	TGTGCCAGTAGTAAGAGAGCAACTAATGAAAAACTGTTTTTT
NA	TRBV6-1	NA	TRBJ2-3	CASSEALGSTDTQYF	TGTGCCAGCAGTGAAGCGCTAGGCAGCACAGATACGCAGTATTTT
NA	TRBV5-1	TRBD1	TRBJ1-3	CASSLGGTAGSGNTIYF	TGCGCCAGCAGCTTGGGAGGGACAGCAGGGTCTGGAAACACCATATATTTT
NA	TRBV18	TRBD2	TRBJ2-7	CASASGRSNYEQYF	TGTGCCAGTGCAAGCGGGAGGTCTAACTACGAGCAGTACTTC
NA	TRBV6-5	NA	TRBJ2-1	CASSYAGLGNEQFF	TGTGCCAGCAGTTACGCAGGACTGGGGAATGAGCAGTTCTTC
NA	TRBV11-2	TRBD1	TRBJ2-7	CASSLEGTVRREQYF	TGTGCCAGCAGCTTAGAGGGGACAGTGCGCCGCGAGCAGTACTTC
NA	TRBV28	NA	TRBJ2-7	CASSFRQKFLYEQYF	TGTGCCAGCAGTTTCCGACAGAAATTTCTCTACGAGCAGTACTTC
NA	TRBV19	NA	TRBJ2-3	CASSIGGYKGKRGTDTQYF	TGTGCCAGTAGTATCGGGGGATACAAGGGAAAGCGGGGCACAGATACGCAGTATTTT
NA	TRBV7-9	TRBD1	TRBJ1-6	CASSFLMGDSLNSPLHF	TGTGCCAGCAGCTTCCTTATGGGGGACAGCTTAAATTCACCCCTCCACTTT
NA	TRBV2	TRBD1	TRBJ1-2	CASAQVQGAAYGYTF	TGTGCCAGCGCACAGGTGCAGGGGGCGGCGTATGGCTACACCTTC
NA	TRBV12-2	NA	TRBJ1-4	CASRLLRGANEKLFF	TGTGCAAGTCGCCTTCTACGGGGGGCAAATGAAAAACTGTTTTTT
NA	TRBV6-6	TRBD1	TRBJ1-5	CASSMTGANQPQHF	TGTGCCAGCAGCATGACAGGGGCTAATCAGCCCCAGCATTTT
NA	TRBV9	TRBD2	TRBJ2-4	CASSVLPTSGPKNIQYF	TGTGCCAGCAGCGTACTTCCGACTAGCGGGCCCAAAAACATTCAGTACTTC
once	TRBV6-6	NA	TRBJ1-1	CASNTDLNTEAFF	TGTGCCAGCAATACCGACTTGAACACTGAAGCTTTCTTT
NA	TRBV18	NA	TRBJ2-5	CASSPFRGNQETQYF	TGTGCCAGCTCACCATTCCGAGGCAACCAAGAGACCCAGTACTTC
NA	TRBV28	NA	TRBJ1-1	CASRQNDPEAFF	TGTGCCAGCAGGCAAAACGATCCTGAAGCTTTCTTT
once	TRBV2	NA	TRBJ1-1	CASIARMNTEAFF	TGTGCCAGCATAGCTCGCATGAACACTGAAGCTTTCTTT
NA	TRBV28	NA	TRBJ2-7	CASSSPPSYEQYF	TGTGCCAGCAGTTCCCCACCGAGCTACGAGCAGTACTTC
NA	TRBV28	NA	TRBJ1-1	CASSLPGHTNTEAFF	TGTGCCAGCAGTTTACCAGGACACACGAACACTGAAGCTTTCTTT
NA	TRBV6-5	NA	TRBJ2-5	CASSYGNRRETQYF	TGTGCCAGCAGTTACGGAAACCGCCGAGAGACCCAGTACTTC
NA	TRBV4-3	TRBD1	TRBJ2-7	CASSQEVGQAYEQYF	TGCGCCAGCAGCCAAGAAGTTGGACAGGCCTACGAGCAGTACTTC